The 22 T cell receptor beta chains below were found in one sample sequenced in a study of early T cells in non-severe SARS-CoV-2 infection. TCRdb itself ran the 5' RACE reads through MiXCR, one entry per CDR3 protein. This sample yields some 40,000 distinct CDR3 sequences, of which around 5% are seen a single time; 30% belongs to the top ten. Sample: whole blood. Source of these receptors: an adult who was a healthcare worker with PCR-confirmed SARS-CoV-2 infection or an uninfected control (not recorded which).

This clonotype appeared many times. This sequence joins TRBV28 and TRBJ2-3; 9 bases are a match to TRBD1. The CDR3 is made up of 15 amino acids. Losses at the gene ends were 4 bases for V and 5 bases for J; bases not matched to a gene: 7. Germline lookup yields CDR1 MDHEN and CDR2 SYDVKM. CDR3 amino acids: CASSSGGQGRDTQYF. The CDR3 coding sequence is TGTGCCAGCAGTTCAGGGGGACAGGGAAGAGATACGCAGTATTTT. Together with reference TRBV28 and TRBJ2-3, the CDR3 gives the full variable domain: DVKVTQSSRYLVKRTGEKVFLECVQDMDHENMFWYRQDPGLGLRLIYFSYDVKMKEKGDIPEGYSVSREKKERFSLILESASTNQTSMYLCASSSGGQGRDTQYFGPGTRLTVL.

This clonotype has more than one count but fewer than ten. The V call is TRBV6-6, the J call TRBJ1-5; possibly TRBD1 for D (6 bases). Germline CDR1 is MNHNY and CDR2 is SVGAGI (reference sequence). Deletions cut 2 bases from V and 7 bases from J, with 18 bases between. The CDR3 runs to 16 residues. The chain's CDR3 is CASSYRTANYQQPQHF. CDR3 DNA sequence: TGTGCCAGCAGTTACCGGACAGCTAATTATCAGCAGCCCCAGCATTTT.

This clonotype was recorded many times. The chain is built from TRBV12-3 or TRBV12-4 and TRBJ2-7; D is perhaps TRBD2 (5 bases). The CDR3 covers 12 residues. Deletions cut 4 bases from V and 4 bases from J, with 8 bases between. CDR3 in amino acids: CASSWGVYEQYF. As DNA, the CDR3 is TGTGCCAGCAGTTGGGGAGTTTACGAGCAGTACTTC.

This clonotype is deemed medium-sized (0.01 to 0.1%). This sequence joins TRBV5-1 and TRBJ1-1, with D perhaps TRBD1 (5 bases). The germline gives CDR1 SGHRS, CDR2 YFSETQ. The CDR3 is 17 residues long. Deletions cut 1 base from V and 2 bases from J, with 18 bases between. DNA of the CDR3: TGCGCCAGCAGCTTGTGGGAGGGGACGGGCAGTAACACTGAAGCTTTCTTT. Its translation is CASSLWEGTGSNTEAFF.

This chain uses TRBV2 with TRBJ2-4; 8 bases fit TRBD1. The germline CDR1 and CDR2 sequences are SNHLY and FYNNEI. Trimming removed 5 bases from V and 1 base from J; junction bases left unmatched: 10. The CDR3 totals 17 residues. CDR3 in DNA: TGTGCCAGCAGTCGGGGTGGACAGGGAAGGGCCAAAAACATTCAGTACTTC. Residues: CASSRGGQGRAKNIQYF.

The CDR3 bases are TGTGCCAGCAGTGTTGTTTTGGCTTCTGAAGCTTTCTTT. Translated: CASSVVLASEAFF. The J gene is TRBJ1-1, the V gene TRBV2; D ambiguous. In germline, CDR1 is SNHLY, CDR2 FYNNEI. Trimming removed 4 bases from V and 6 bases from J, with 12 bases in between. This CDR3 spans 13 amino acids.

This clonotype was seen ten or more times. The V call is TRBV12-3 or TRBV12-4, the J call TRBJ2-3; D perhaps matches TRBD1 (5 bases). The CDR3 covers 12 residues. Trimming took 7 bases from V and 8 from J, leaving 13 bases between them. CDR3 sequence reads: CASTYLGATQYF. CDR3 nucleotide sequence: TGTGCCAGCACCTACTTAGGGGCTACGCAGTATTTT.

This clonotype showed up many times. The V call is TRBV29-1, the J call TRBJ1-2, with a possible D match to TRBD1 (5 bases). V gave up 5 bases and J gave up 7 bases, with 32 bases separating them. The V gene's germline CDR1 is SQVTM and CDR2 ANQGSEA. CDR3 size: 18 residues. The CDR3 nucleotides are TGCAGCGTTTCAACAGGTGTTTTAAGAGAGCATGATAAAGGTGGCTACACCTTC. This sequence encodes CSVSTGVLREHDKGGYTF. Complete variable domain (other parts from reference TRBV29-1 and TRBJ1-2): SAVISQKPSRDICQRGTSLTIQCQVDSQVTMMFWYRQQPGQSLTLIATANQGSEATYESGFVIDKFPISRPNLTFSTLTVSNMSPEDSSIYLCSVSTGVLREHDKGGYTFGSGTRLTVV.

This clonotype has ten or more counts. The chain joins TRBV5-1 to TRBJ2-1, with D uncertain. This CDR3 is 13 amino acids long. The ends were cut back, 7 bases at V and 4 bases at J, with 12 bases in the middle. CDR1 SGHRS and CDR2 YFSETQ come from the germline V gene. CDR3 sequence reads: CASGPGRYNEQFF. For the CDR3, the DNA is TGCGCCAGCGGACCGGGCAGGTACAATGAGCAGTTCTTC.

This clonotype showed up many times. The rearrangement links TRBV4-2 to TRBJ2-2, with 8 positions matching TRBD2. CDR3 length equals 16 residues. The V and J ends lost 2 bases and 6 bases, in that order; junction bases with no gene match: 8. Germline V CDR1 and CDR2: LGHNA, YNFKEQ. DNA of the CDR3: TGTGCCAGCAGCCAACTGACGGGGGGGCGTTCCGGGGAGCTGTTTTTT. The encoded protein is CASSQLTGGRSGELFF.

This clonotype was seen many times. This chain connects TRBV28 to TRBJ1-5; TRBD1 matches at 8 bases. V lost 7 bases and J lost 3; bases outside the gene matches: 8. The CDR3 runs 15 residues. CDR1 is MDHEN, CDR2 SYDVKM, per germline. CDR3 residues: CASTPSDRANQPQHF. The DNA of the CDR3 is TGTGCCAGCACCCCTTCGGACAGGGCCAATCAGCCCCAGCATTTT. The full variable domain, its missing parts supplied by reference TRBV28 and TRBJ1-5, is DVKVTQSSRYLVKRTGEKVFLECVQDMDHENMFWYRQDPGLGLRLIYFSYDVKMKEKGDIPEGYSVSREKKERFSLILESASTNQTSMYLCASTPSDRANQPQHFGDGTRLSIL.

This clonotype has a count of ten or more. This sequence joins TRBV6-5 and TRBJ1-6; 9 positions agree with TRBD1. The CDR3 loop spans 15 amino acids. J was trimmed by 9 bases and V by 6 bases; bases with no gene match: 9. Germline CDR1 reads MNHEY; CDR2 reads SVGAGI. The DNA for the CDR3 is TGTGCCAGCAGCCTCCTAACAGGGGGCGTTTCACCCCTCCACTTT. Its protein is CASSLLTGGVSPLHF.

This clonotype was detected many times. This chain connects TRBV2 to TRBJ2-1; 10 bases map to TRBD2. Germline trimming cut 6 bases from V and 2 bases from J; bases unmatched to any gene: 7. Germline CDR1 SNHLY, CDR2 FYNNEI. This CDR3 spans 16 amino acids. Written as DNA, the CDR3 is TGTGCCAGCAGGAGACTGACTAGCGGGCCCTACAATGAGCAGTTCTTC. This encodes CASRRLTSGPYNEQFF.

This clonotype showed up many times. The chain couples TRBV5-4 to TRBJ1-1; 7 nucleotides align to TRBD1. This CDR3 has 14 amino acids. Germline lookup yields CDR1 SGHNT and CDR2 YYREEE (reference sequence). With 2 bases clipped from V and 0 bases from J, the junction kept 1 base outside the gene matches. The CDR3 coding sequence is TGTGCCAGCAGCTTAGGGGGCCTGAACACTGAAGCTTTCTTT. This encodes CASSLGGLNTEAFF.

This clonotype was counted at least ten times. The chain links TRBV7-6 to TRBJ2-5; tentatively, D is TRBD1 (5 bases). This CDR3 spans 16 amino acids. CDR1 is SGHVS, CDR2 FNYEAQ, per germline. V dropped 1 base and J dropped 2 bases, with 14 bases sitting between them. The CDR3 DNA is TGTGCCAGCAGCTTAGAGGGCAGGGCGATACAAGAGACCCAGTACTTC. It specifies CASSLEGRAIQETQYF. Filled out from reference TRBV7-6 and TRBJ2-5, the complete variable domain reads GAGVSQSPRYKVTKRGQDVALRCDPISGHVSLYWYRQALGQGPEFLTYFNYEAQQDKSGLPNDRFSAERPEGSISTLTIQRTEQRDSAMYRCASSLEGRAIQETQYFGPGTRLLVL.

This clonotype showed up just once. As DNA, the CDR3 is TGTGCCAGCAGCTCATCAGGGGTGGCGACCAAAAACATTCAGTACTTC. This translates into CASSSSGVATKNIQYF. J is TRBJ2-4 and V is TRBV7-9; TRBD1 is a possible D gene (6 bases). This CDR3 has 16 amino acids. Trimming shortened V by 4 bases and J by 2 bases, and 15 bases separated the two germline ends. In germline, CDR1 is SEHNR, CDR2 FQNEAQ (reference sequence).

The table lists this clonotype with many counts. CDR3 sequence (DNA): TGCAGCGTTGATCTAGCGGGGACAGATACGCAGTATTTT. This sequence encodes CSVDLAGTDTQYF. The chain couples TRBV29-1 to TRBJ2-3; 9 positions agree with TRBD2. V lost 3 bases, J lost 3 bases, and 1 base stayed unmatched. The CDR3 extends over 13 amino acids. CDR1 SQVTM and CDR2 ANQGSEA come from the germline V gene.

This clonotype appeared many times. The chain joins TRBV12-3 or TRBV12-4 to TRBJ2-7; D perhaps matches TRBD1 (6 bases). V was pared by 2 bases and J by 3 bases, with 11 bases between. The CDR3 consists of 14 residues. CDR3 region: CASSLSGEHYEQYF. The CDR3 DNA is TGTGCCAGCAGTTTATCAGGGGAACACTACGAGCAGTACTTC.

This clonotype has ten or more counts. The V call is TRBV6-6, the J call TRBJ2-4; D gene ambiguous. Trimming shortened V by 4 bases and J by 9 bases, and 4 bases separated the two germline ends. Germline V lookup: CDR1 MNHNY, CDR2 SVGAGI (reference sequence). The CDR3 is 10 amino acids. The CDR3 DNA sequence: TGTGCCAGCAGTTCCGGCATTCAGTACTTC. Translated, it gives CASSSGIQYF.

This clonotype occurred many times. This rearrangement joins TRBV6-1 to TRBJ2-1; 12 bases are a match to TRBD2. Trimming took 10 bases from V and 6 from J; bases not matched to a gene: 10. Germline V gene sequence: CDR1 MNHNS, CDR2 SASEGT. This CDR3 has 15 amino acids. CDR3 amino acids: CATSVLAGGGNEQFF. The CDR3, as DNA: TGTGCCACGTCGGTCCTAGCGGGAGGGGGCAATGAGCAGTTCTTC.

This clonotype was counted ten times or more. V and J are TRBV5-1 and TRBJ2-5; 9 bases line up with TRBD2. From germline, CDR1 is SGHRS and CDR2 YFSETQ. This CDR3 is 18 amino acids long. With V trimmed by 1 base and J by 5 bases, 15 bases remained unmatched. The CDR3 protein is CASSLRAGGPRGKETQYF. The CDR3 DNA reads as TGCGCCAGCAGCTTGCGTGCGGGAGGGCCCCGGGGGAAGGAGACCCAGTACTTC.

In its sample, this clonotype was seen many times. CDR3 residues: CASSLVGRVYNEQFF. Here the CDR3 DNA reads TGCGCCAGCAGCTTGGTCGGGAGGGTTTACAATGAGCAGTTCTTC. The rearrangement links TRBV5-1 to TRBJ2-1, with TRBD2 matching over 8 bases. The CDR3 is 15 residues long. Germline V lookup: CDR1 SGHRS, CDR2 YFSETQ. The junction had 3 bases not matched to a gene; V was cut back by 0 bases and J by 4 bases.